The 8 T cell receptor beta chains listed next were all sequenced from one sample in a study of beta chain features in type 1 diabetes (dated 2018 in TCRdb). Receptor libraries were prepared by the immunoSEQ multiplex PCR assay. The entire isolated RNA was reverse transcribed using the High Capacity cDNA Reverse Transcription Kit, and thus expressed TCRB transcripts were sequenced. TCRdb retrieved this table from immuneACCESS and kept in-frame rearrangements only. Not all clones are present; in checked studies, unresolved V genes account for under half, and no reason is known for the remainder. Across this sample there are around 400,000 clones, with roughly 12% seen only once. Clones ranked in the top ten supply 0.015% to 0.02% of the sample. Specimen: naive CD4+ T cells from blood. In the paper's terms, the cell subset or site label means: true naive CD4+ T cells. These receptors all stem from a man aged 18 to 29 in good health.

The chain has TRBV19 and TRBJ2-7; D is uncertain. Germline-derived CDR1 and CDR2 are LNHDA and SQIVND (reference sequence). V lost 6 bases, J lost 1 base, and 10 bases lay in between. This CDR3 contains 13 residues. CDR3 in DNA: TGTGCCAGTAGGCCTCCGGGTTCCTACGAGCAGTACTTC. This gives the protein CASRPPGSYEQYF.

This clone showed up just a few times. The CDR3 bases are TGCGCCAGCAGCCAAGATCGCGGCGGGGGGTACCCCTCCATCTACAATGAGCAGTTCTTC. It is translated as CASSQDRGGGYPSIYNEQFF. The chain is built from TRBV4-3 and TRBJ2-1, with 8 positions matching TRBD2. The CDR3 extends over 20 amino acids. Germline V gene sequence: CDR1 LGHNA, CDR2 YSLEER. J gave up 3 bases and V 0 bases, and 16 bases lay outside the gene matches.

This clone appeared a few times. The CDR3, as DNA: TGTGCCAGCAGCCCTTACGCGAGGGACAGCCAAGAGACCCAGTACTTC. The encoded protein is CASSPYARDSQETQYF. The chain joins TRBV9 to TRBJ2-5; 7 bases agree with TRBD1. Looked up from germline, CDR1 is SGDLS and CDR2 is YYNGEE. The CDR3 is made up of 16 amino acids. V lost 4 bases to trimming and J lost 1 base; unmatched junction nucleotides: 10.

The CDR3 DNA follows: TGTGCCAGCAGCGTAGCGGGACAGGAGAACTATGGCTACACCTTC. Protein: CASSVAGQENYGYTF. This rearrangement joins TRBV9 to TRBJ1-2; 8 nucleotides align to TRBD1. J lost 2 bases, V lost 0 bases, and 3 bases had no gene match. This CDR3 is built from 15 residues. Germline assignment: CDR1 SGDLS and CDR2 YYNGEE.

The V gene is TRBV7-9, the J gene TRBJ2-5; TRBD1 agrees at 7 bases. CDR3 length: 16 amino acids. J gave up 4 bases and V 6 bases, and 14 bases lay outside the gene matches. The germline V gene has CDR1 SEHNR and CDR2 FQNEAQ (reference sequence). The CDR3 nucleotides read TGTGCCAGCAGTCCAACAGGGGCTACCAGGGGAGAGACCCAGTACTTC. Its protein is CASSPTGATRGETQYF.

CDR3 amino acids: CASSQGEYSEQFF. The DNA of the CDR3 is TGTGCCAGCAGCCAAGGGGAGTATTCCGAGCAGTTCTTC. The J gene is TRBJ2-1, the V gene TRBV4-2, with D tentatively TRBD2 (5 bases). This CDR3 has 13 residues. V was pared by 1 base and J by 10 bases, with 11 bases between. The germline V gene encodes CDR1 LGHNA and CDR2 YNFKEQ.

This chain links TRBV4-3 with TRBJ2-7; unclear D gene. Germline V gene lookup returns CDR1 LGHNA and CDR2 YSLEER. The CDR3 is made up of 12 amino acids. Deletions cut 1 base from V and 3 bases from J, with 4 bases between. The CDR3 reads CASSQGLYEQYF. CDR3 DNA sequence: TGCGCCAGCAGCCAAGGGCTCTACGAGCAGTACTTC.

The chain uses TRBV14 and TRBJ1-5; D is perhaps TRBD1 (5 bases). The CDR3 spans 13 residues. The V end was cut by 6 bases, the J end by 5 bases, with 11 bases between. Germline V gives CDR1 SGHDN, CDR2 FVKESK. CDR3 residues: CASSQDTYQPQHF. DNA of the CDR3: TGTGCCAGCAGTCAGGACACCTATCAGCCCCAGCATTTT.